This T cell receptor beta chain was obtained from a study of T cells in Graves' hyperthyroidism and ophthalmopathy. Findings of the study overall: Most thyroid clonotypes that were expanded above 0.001 also turned up in blood.

This clonotype occurred a few times. The antigen remains undetermined. Patients with uncontrolled infections, other autoimmune diseases, pregnancy or lactation were excluded. The trim removed 0 bases at V and 5 bases at J, leaving 6 bases unmatched. The CDR3 extends over 15 amino acids. CDR1 and CDR2 from the germline V gene are LNHNV and YYDKDF (reference sequence). RNA transcripts provided the source from which TCR beta CDR3 regions were amplified. HTBI primers were the set used in a first-round RT-PCR of the TCR CDR3. TCRdb re-called the multiplex PCR reads with MiXCR, one entry per CDR3 protein. In the table there are over 250,000 distinct CDR3 sequences, about 20% of which are singletons.

The material sequenced was blood. The clonotype was recovered from a man aged 25 to 40 with Graves' ophthalmopathy. The rearrangement joins TRBV15 to TRBJ2-7; the match to TRBD1 covers 8 bases. CDR3 residues: CATSRDGQGRDEQYF. CDR3 bases: TGTGCCACCAGCAGAGATGGACAGGGAAGAGACGAGCAGTACTTC.